One sample yielded the 17 T cell receptor beta chains listed below, sequenced in a study of T cells in Graves' hyperthyroidism and ophthalmopathy. Amplification targeted TCR beta CDR3 regions from RNA transcripts. The HTBI primer set drove a first-round RT-PCR of the TCR CDR3. One entry per CDR3 protein results from TCRdb running MiXCR on the multiplex PCR reads. Altogether approximately 380,000 distinct CDR3 sequences are present, about a fifth being singletons, with the ten largest covering 35% to 45%. Input material: blood. The receptors originated from a man aged 18 to 30 with Graves' ophthalmopathy.

This clonotype has a count of ten or more. The chain combines TRBV27 with TRBJ1-2, with D uncertain. This CDR3 has 14 amino acids. V lost 5 bases, J lost 7 bases, and 17 bases lay in between. Germline V CDR1 and CDR2: MNHEY, SMNVEV (reference sequence). CDR3 region: CASSPLRGRGGYTF. For the CDR3, the DNA is TGTGCCAGCAGTCCCCTACGAGGCAGAGGTGGCTACACCTTC.

There are many counts of this clonotype. The V call is TRBV12-5, the J call TRBJ1-6, with D perhaps TRBD1 (6 bases). The germline V gene encodes CDR1 LGHNT and CDR2 FRNRAP. With 5 bases removed from V and 4 bases from J, the gap between germline ends came to 18 bases. The CDR3 length is 17 residues. CDR3 nucleotides: TGTGCTAGTGGTCTCCCCCAGGGGCCCGTATATAATTCACCCCTCCACTTT. It encodes CASGLPQGPVYNSPLHF.

This clonotype was picked up many times. The V and J genes are TRBV11-2 and TRBJ1-1; D ambiguous. Germline V gene data show CDR1 as SGHAT and CDR2 as FQNNGV. Trimming cost V 5 bases and J 7 bases, with 8 bases left between them. The CDR3 consists of 11 residues. In DNA, the CDR3 is TGTGCCAGCAGCCTCTATAGTGAAGCTTTCTTT. Its protein product is CASSLYSEAFF. Full variable domain (missing parts from reference TRBV11-2 and TRBJ1-1): EAGVAQSPRYKIIEKRQSVAFWCNPISGHATLYWYQQILGQGPKLLIQFQNNGVVDDSQLPKDRFSAERLKGVDSTLKIQPAKLEDSAVYLCASSLYSEAFFGQGTRLTVV.

The chain recombines TRBV19 with TRBJ2-2; TRBD2 matches at 8 bases. Germline V lookup: CDR1 LNHDA, CDR2 SQIVND (reference sequence). This CDR3 is 16 amino acids long. The junction had 13 bases not matched to a gene; V was cut back by 6 bases and J by 7 bases. The CDR3 loop reads CASRDSGTSFVGELFF. Written as DNA, the CDR3 is TGTGCCAGTAGAGACTCCGGGACTAGTTTCGTCGGGGAGCTGTTTTTT.

This clonotype has at least ten counts. The gene calls are TRBV28 and TRBJ1-2, with D tentatively TRBD1 (6 bases). The germline V and J ends were trimmed by 4 bases and 3 bases, with 9 bases remaining between them. This CDR3 is built from 13 residues. CDR1 MDHEN and CDR2 SYDVKM come from the germline V gene. The CDR3 sequence is CASSSGAYYGYTF. The CDR3 DNA is TGTGCCAGCAGTTCGGGGGCCTACTATGGCTACACCTTC.

This sequence joins TRBV29-1 and TRBJ2-1; TRBD2 is a possible D gene (7 bases). This CDR3 has 15 amino acids. The ends were cut back, 0 bases at V and 9 bases at J, with 18 bases in the middle. Germline lookup yields CDR1 SQVTM and CDR2 ANQGSEA. CDR3 DNA sequence: TGCAGCGTTGAAGATCACCGGGGGGCGGTATCTGAGCAGTTCTTC. This codes for CSVEDHRGAVSEQFF.

This clonotype appeared many times. Its ends do not fully match the called genes, so a read error is possible. The chain uses TRBV7-7 and TRBJ2-5; the match to TRBD2 covers 12 bases. This CDR3 has 16 residues. Germline CDR1 and CDR2: SSHAT and FNYEAQ (reference sequence). CDR3 protein: CASSFGLAGIQETQYF. The DNA for the CDR3 is TGTGCTAGCAGCTTTGGACTAGCGGGGATACAAGAGACCCAGTACTTC.

In its sample, this clonotype was seen many times. The chain is built from TRBV28 and TRBJ2-7, with D maybe TRBD1 (6 bases). From germline, CDR1 is MDHEN and CDR2 SYDVKM. V lost 6 bases, J lost 2 bases, and 20 bases lay in between. CDR3 length equals 16 residues. Written as DNA, the CDR3 is TGTGCCAGCAGGCCGGCCAGGGGTGGTGGGGCCTACGAGCAGTACTTC. It translates to CASRPARGGGAYEQYF.

With regard to this clonotype: One end of the junction is discordant with germline, which a read error may explain. The V call is TRBV7-9, the J call TRBJ2-1; the match to TRBD2 covers 16 bases. Germline V lookup: CDR1 SEHNR, CDR2 FQNEAQ (reference sequence). The CDR3 is 18 residues long. For the CDR3, the DNA is TGTGCCAGCAGCCCGGGACTAGCGGGGGGGCCTCACTACAAAGAGCAGTTCTTC. It specifies CASSPGLAGGPHYKEQFF.

There are a few counts of this clonotype. V usage is TRBV14 and J usage is TRBJ2-3; 11 nucleotides align to TRBD1. V lost 4 bases and J lost 4; bases outside the gene matches: 10. CDR3 length equals 17 residues. Looked up from germline, CDR1 is SGHDN and CDR2 is FVKESK. The CDR3 region has the DNA TGTGCCAGCAGCCCGCCCGCGGGACAGGGGGAACCAGATACGCAGTATTTT. Translation: CASSPPAGQGEPDTQYF.

Ten or more counts support this clonotype. The chain recombines TRBV4-2 with TRBJ2-3; 8 bases are shared with TRBD2. The germline CDR1 and CDR2 sequences are LGHNA and YNFKEQ. The ends lost 4 bases at V and 1 base at J; junction bases unmatched: 1. The CDR3 covers 14 residues. The CDR3 here is CASSPRGGTDTQYF. The CDR3 nucleotides are TGTGCCAGCAGCCCGCGGGGGGGCACAGATACGCAGTATTTT.

The chain uses TRBV5-1 and TRBJ2-1; no firm D call. Germline lookup yields CDR1 SGHRS and CDR2 YFSETQ. The CDR3 is made up of 14 amino acids. V gave up 2 bases and J gave up 8 bases, with 14 bases separating them. DNA of the CDR3: TGCGCCAGCAGCTTATGGGATCCAGGCGATGAGCAGTTCTTC. Translated: CASSLWDPGDEQFF. The variable domain in full, with the rest retrieved from reference TRBV5-1 and TRBJ2-1, is KAGVTQTPRYLIKTRGQQVTLSCSPISGHRSVSWYQQTPGQGLQFLFEYFSETQRNKGNFPGRFSGRQFSNSRSEMNVSTLELGDSALYLCASSLWDPGDEQFFGPGTRLTVL.

Only a few counts were recorded for this clonotype. V is TRBV28 and J is TRBJ2-1; 11 nucleotides agree with TRBD1. Per germline, CDR1 MDHEN and CDR2 SYDVKM. This CDR3 has 15 amino acids. After removal of 8 bases from V and 5 bases from J, the junction contained 8 bases not matched to a gene. CDR3 in DNA: TGTGCCAGCGTTCCGGGACAGGGGGGTGACAATGAGCAGTTCTTC. This gives the protein CASVPGQGGDNEQFF.

Turning to this clonotype: Germline and junction disagree at one end, which may indicate a read error. The chain combines TRBV5-1 with TRBJ1-1; D is undetermined. CDR1 SGHRS and CDR2 YFSETQ come from the germline V gene. The CDR3 loop spans 15 amino acids. CDR3 protein: CAGSLMLEQNTEAFF. CDR3 DNA: TGCGCCGGCAGCTTGATGCTAGAGCAGAACACTGAAGCTTTCTTT.

The chain joins TRBV3-1 to TRBJ2-3, with 8 bases aligning to TRBD2. The germline gives CDR1 LGHDT, CDR2 YNNKEL (reference sequence). The CDR3 consists of 16 residues. Trimming removed 4 bases from V and 2 bases from J; junction bases left unmatched: 8. CDR3: CASSPLSGGATDTQYF. In nucleotides, the CDR3 is TGTGCCAGCAGCCCATTGAGCGGGGGTGCCACAGATACGCAGTATTTT.

This clonotype was seen many times. The chain couples TRBV6-6 to TRBJ1-3; D unclear. V lost 2 bases and J 2 bases, leaving 7 bases between the germline ends. CDR3 length: 14 residues. Per the germline V gene, CDR1 is MNHNY and CDR2 is SVGAGI (reference sequence). CDR3 sequence reads: CASSYGLPGNTIYF. The CDR3 DNA follows: TGTGCCAGCAGTTACGGGCTACCTGGAAACACCATATATTTT.

This clonotype was detected a few times. This chain uses TRBV11-3 with TRBJ2-5; D remains unclear. The length of the CDR3 is 16 residues. Germline V gene data show CDR1 as SGHNT and CDR2 as YENEEA. Trimming took off 4 bases at V and 1 base at J, with 16 bases between the two ends. The chain's CDR3 is CASSYRAAGSQETQYF. The CDR3 nucleotides are TGTGCCAGCAGCTATCGGGCGGCAGGATCCCAAGAGACCCAGTACTTC.